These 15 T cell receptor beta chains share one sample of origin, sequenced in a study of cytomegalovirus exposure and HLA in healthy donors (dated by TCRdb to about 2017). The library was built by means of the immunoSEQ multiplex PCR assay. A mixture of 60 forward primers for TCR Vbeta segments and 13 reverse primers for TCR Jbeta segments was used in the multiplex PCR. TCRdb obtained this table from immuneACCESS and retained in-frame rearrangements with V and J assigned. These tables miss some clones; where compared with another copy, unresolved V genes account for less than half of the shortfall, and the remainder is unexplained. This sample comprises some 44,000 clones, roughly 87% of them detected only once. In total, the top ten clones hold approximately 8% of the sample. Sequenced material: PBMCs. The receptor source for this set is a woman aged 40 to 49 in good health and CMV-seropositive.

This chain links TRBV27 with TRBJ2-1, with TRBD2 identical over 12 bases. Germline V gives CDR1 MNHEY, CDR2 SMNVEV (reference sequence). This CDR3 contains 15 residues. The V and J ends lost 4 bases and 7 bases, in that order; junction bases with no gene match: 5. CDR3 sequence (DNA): TGTGCCAGCAGTTCCGGACTAGCGGGACCTAATGAGCAGTTCTTC. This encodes CASSSGLAGPNEQFF.

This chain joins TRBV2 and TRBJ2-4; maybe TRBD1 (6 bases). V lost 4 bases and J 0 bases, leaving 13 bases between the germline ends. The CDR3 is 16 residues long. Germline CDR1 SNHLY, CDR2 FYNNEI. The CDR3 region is CASSVGQQLAKNIQYF. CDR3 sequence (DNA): TGTGCCAGCAGTGTAGGACAGCAACTAGCCAAAAACATTCAGTACTTC.

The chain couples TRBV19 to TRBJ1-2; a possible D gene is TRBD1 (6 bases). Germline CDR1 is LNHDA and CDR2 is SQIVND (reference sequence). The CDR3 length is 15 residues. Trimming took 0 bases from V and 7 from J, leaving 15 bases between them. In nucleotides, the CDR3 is TGTGCCAGTAGTATAGACGGGACACCGGGCCTTGGCTACACCTTC. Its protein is CASSIDGTPGLGYTF. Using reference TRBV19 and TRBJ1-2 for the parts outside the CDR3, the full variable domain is DGGITQSPKYLFRKEGQNVTLSCEQNLNHDAMYWYRQDPGQGLRLIYYSQIVNDFQKGDIAEGYSVSREKKESFPLTVTSAQKNPTAFYLCASSIDGTPGLGYTFGSGTRLTVV.

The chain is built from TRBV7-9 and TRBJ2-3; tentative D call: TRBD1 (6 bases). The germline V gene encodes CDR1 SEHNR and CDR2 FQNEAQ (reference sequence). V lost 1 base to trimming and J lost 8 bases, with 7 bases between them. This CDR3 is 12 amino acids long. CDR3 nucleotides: TGTGCCAGCAGCTTAGAAGGGGGTACGCAGTATTTT. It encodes CASSLEGGTQYF.

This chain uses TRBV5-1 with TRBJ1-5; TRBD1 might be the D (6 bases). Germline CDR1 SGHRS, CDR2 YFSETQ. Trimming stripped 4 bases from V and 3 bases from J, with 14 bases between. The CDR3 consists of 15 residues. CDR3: CASSRDGGHNQPQHF. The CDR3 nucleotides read TGCGCCAGCAGCCGGGACGGGGGGCACAATCAGCCCCAGCATTTT. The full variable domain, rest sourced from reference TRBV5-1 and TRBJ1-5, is KAGVTQTPRYLIKTRGQQVTLSCSPISGHRSVSWYQQTPGQGLQFLFEYFSETQRNKGNFPGRFSGRQFSNSRSEMNVSTLELGDSALYLCASSRDGGHNQPQHFGDGTRLSIL.

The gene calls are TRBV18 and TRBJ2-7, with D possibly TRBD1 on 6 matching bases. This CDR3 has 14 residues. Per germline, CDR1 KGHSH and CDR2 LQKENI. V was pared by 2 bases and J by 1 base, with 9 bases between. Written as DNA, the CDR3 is TGTGCCAGCTCACCAATCGGACAGTCCTACGAGCAGTACTTC. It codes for CASSPIGQSYEQYF.

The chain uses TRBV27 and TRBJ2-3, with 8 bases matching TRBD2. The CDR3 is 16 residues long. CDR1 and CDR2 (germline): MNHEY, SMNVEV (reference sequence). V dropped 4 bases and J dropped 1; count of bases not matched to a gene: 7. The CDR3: CASSSKREHGTDTQYF. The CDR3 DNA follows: TGTGCCAGCAGTTCCAAGCGGGAGCACGGCACAGATACGCAGTATTTT.

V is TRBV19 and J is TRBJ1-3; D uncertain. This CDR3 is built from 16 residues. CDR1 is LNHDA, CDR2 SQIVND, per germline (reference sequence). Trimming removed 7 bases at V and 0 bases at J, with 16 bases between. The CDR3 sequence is CASTPNSAGSGNTIYF. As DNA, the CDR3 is TGTGCCAGTACCCCGAATTCGGCGGGCTCTGGAAACACCATATATTTT.

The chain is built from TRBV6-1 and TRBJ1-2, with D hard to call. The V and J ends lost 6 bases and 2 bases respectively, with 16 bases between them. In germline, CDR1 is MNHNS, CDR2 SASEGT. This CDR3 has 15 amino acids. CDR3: CASRGLYLGNYGYTF. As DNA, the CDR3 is TGTGCCAGCAGAGGACTCTATTTAGGGAACTATGGCTACACCTTC.

The CDR3 spells CASQGVKSPLHF. The CDR3 bases are TGTGCCAGCCAGGGTGTTAAGTCACCCCTCCACTTT. This chain connects TRBV28 to TRBJ1-6, with D possibly TRBD1 on 5 matching bases. Germline CDR1 reads MDHEN; CDR2 reads SYDVKM. The CDR3 has 12 residues. V gave up 8 bases and J gave up 10 bases, with 12 bases separating them.

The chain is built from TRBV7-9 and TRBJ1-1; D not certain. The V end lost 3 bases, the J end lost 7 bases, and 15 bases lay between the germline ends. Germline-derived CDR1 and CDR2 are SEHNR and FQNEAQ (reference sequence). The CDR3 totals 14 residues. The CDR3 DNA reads TGTGCCAGCAGCTTGACATCCCCCGGGGATGAAGCTTTCTTT. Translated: CASSLTSPGDEAFF.

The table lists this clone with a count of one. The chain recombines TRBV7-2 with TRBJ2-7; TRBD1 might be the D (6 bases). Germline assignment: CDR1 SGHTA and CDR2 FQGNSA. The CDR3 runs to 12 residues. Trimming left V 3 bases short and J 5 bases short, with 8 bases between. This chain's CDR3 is CASSFPGDEQYF. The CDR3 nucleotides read TGTGCCAGCAGCTTCCCAGGGGACGAGCAGTACTTC.

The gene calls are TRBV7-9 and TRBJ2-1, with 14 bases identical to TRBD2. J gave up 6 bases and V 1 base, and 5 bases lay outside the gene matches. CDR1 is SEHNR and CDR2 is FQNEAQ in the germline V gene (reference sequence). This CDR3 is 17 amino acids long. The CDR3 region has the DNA TGTGCCAGCAGCTTAGGGGGACTAGCGGGAGCGGGCAATGAGCAGTTCTTC. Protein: CASSLGGLAGAGNEQFF.

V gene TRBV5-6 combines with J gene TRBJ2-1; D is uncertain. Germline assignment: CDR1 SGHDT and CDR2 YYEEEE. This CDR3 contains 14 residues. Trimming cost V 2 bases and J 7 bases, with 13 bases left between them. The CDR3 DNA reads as TGTGCCAGCAGCTTTCGATCAGTGGCAAATGAGCAGTTCTTC. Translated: CASSFRSVANEQFF.

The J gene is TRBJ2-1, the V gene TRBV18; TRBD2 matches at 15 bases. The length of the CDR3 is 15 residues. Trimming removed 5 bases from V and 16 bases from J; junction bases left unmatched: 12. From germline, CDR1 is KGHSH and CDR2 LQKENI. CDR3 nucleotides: TGTGCCAGCTCATCTGGACTAGCGGGAGGGAACAGCCTCTTCTTC. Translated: CASSSGLAGGNSLFF.